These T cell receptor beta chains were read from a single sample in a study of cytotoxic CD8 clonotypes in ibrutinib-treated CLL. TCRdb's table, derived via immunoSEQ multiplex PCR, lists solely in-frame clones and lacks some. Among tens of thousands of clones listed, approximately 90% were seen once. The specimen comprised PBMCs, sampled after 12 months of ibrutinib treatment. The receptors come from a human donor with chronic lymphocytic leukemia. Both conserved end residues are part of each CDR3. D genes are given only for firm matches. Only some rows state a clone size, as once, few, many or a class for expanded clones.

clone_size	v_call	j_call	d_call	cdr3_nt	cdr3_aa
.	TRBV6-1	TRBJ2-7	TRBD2	TGTGCCAGCAGTAACCAGGCGGGGGAGAACTACGAGCAGTACTTC	CASSNQAGENYEQYF
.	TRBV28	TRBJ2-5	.	TGTGCCAGCAGGACTCCGGGACATGATGGGGAGACCCAGTACTTC	CASRTPGHDGETQYF
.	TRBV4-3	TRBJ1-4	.	TGCGCCAGCAGCCAGCAAACCGGGACAATTAATGAAAAACTGTTTTTT	CASSQQTGTINEKLFF
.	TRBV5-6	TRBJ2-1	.	TGTGCCAGCAGCCTAATGGCTGGCCAAAACACCTACAATGAGCAGTTCTTC	CASSLMAGQNTYNEQFF
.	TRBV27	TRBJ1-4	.	TGTGCCAGCAGTTTATCCACAACTAATGAAAAACTGTTTTTT	CASSLSTTNEKLFF
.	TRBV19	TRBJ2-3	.	TGTGCCAGTACCTTGACCCGGCTTGGTACGCAGTATTTT	CASTLTRLGTQYF
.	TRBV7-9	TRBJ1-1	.	TGTGCCAGCAGCCGGACAGTAAACACTGAAGCTTTCTTT	CASSRTVNTEAFF
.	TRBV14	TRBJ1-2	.	TGTGCCAGCAGCCAAGAAGCTAGGGAGGGGTCTGGCTACACCTTC	CASSQEAREGSGYTF
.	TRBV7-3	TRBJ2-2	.	TGTGCCAGCACCGAAACGCATGACAAATTGATAAACACCGGGGAGCTGTTTTTT	CASTETHDKLINTGELFF
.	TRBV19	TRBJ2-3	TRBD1	TGTGCCAGTAGTCGCGCCCGGACAGGGATTGGCACAGATACGCAGTATTTT	CASSRARTGIGTDTQYF
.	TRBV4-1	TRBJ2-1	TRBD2	TGCGCCAGCAGCCAAGATCTCCCTCGACTAGCGGACAATGAGCAGTTCTTC	CASSQDLPRLADNEQFF
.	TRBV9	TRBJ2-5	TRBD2	TGTGCCAGCAGCGTAGTTCCAGCGGGAATCGGGGAGACCCAGTACTTC	CASSVVPAGIGETQYF
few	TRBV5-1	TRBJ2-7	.	TGCGCCAGCAGCTCTGGACTATCCTACGAGCAGTACTTC	CASSSGLSYEQYF
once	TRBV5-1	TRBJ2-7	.	TGCGCCAGCAGCAGGGGGGGTGGACAGTACTACGAGCAGTACTTC	CASSRGGGQYYEQYF
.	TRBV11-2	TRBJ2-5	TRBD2	TGTGCCAGCAGCGCACGGACTAGCGGGAGGGCCCAAGAGACCCAGTACTTC	CASSARTSGRAQETQYF
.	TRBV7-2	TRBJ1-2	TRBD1	TGTGCCAGCAGCCCGGGACAGGGGATCCTCTTTAACTATGGCTACACCTTC	CASSPGQGILFNYGYTF
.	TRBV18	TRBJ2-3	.	TGTGCCAGCTCACCGCTCCAGGAGACAGATACGCAGTATTTT	CASSPLQETDTQYF
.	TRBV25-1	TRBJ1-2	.	TGTGCCAGCAGTGATGTCAGGGTCTGGCAGGGCTCCAACTATGGCTACACCTTC	CASSDVRVWQGSNYGYTF
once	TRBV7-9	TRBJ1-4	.	TGTGCCAGCAGCCGATCTGAATACGAAAAACTGTTTTTT	CASSRSEYEKLFF
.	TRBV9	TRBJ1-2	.	TGTGCCAGCAGCCTCAACCCCGGGCAGGGCTACACCTTC	CASSLNPGQGYTF
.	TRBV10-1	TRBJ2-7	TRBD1	TGCGCCAGCAGTGAGCGACAGGGGGAGGCCTACGAGCAGTACTTC	CASSERQGEAYEQYF
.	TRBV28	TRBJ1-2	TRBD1	TGTGCCAGCAGTCCCGACAGGGTATCCGGCTATGGCTACACCTTC	CASSPDRVSGYGYTF
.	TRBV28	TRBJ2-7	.	TGTGCCAGCAGTTTATCCCCACCCCCCTACGAGCAGTACTTC	CASSLSPPPYEQYF
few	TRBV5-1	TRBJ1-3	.	TGCGCCAGCAGCTCCTTTTTGGGCTCTGGAAACACCATATATTTT	CASSSFLGSGNTIYF
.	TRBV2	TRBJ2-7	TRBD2	TGTGCCAGTGCGCCTAGCGGGTTACGCGCCGACTACGAGCAGTACTTC	CASAPSGLRADYEQYF